This TCR beta chain was recovered during a study of cytomegalovirus exposure and HLA in healthy donors. Study conclusions and caveats: In a later analysis, an Asian-associated ancestry cluster reportedly showed fewer N-insertions than the roughly 710-donor mean.

In the case of this clone: The target antigen is unknown.

The PCR contained 60 Vbeta and 13 Jbeta primers. Sequenced by immunoSEQ multiplex PCR; TCRdb stores in-frame clones only, minus some. Seen here are some 150,000 clones, approximately 83% observed once, and the top ten hold around 1.4%. In germline, CDR1 is MNHEY, CDR2 SVGAGI. CDR3 size: 11 residues. Trimming cost V 6 bases and J 13 bases; bases outside gene matches: 8. This receptor was identified in a woman under 30 in good health and CMV-seronegative. Sample: PBMCs. The rearrangement uses TRBV6-5 and TRBJ1-2, with 7 bases fitting TRBD1. CDR3 in amino acids: CASRGRQGVTF. In nucleotides, the CDR3 is TGTGCCAGCAGGGGAAGGCAGGGGGTCACCTTC.